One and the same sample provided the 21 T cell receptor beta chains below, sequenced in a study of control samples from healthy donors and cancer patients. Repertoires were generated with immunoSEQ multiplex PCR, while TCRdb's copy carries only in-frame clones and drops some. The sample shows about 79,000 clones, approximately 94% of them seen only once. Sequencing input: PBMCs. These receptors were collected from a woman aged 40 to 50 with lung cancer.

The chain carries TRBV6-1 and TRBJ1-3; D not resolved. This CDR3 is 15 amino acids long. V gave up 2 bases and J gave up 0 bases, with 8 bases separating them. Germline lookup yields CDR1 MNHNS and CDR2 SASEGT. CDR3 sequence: CASSENTNSGNTIYF. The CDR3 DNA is TGTGCCAGCAGTGAAAATACGAACTCTGGAAACACCATATATTTT.

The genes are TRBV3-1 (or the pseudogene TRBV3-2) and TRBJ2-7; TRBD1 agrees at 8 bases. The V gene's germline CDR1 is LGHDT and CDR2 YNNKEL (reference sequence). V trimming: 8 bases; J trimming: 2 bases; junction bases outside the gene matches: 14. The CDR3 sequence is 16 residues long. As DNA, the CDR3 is TGTGCCAGCGCTGGGCAGGGGGCGAGCCGCCCCTACGAGCAGTACTTC. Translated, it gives CASAGQGASRPYEQYF.

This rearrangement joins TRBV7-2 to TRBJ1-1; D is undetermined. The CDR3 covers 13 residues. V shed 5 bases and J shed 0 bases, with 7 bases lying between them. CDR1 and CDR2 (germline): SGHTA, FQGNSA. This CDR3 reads CASSPGMNTEAFF. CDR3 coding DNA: TGTGCCAGCAGCCCGGGGATGAACACTGAAGCTTTCTTT.

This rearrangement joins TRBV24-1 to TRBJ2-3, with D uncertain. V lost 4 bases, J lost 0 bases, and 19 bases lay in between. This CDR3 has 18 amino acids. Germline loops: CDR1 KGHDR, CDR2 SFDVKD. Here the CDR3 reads CATSDPLETPSSTDTQYF. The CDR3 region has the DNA TGTGCCACCAGTGACCCCCTAGAGACCCCCTCTAGCACAGATACGCAGTATTTT.

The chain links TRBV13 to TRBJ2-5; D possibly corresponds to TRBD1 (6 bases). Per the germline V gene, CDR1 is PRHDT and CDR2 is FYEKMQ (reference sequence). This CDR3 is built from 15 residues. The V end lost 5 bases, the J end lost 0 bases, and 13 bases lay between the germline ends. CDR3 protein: CASSGRQANQETQYF. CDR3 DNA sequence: TGTGCCAGCAGCGGAAGACAGGCCAACCAAGAGACCCAGTACTTC.

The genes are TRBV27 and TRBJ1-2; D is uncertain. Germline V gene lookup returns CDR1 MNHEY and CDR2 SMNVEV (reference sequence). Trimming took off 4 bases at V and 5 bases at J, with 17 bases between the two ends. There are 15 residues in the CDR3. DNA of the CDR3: TGTGCCAGCAGTTCTACCACCGGGGTGATTTATGGCTACACCTTC. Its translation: CASSSTTGVIYGYTF.

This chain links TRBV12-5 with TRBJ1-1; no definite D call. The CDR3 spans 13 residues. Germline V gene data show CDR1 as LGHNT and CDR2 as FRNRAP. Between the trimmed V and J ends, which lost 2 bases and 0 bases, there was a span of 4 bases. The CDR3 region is CASGLNLNTEAFF. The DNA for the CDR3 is TGTGCTAGTGGTTTGAATCTGAACACTGAAGCTTTCTTT.

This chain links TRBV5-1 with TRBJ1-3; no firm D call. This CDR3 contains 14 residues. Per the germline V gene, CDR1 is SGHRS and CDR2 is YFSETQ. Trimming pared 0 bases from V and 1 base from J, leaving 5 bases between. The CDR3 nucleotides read TGCGCCAGCAGCTTGGATGGGTCTGGAAACACCATATATTTT. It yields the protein CASSLDGSGNTIYF.

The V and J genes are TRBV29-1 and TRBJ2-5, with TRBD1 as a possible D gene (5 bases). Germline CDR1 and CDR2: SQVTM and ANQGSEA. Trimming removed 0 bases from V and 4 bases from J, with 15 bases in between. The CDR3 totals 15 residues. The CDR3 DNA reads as TGCAGCGTTGAAGAGGGCAGGGTAGAGCTAGAGACCCAGTACTTC. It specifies CSVEEGRVELETQYF.

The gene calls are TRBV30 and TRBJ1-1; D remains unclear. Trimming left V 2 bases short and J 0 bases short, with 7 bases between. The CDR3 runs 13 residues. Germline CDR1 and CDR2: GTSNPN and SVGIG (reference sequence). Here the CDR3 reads CAWSLQLNTEAFF. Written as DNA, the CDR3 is TGTGCCTGGAGTTTACAACTGAACACTGAAGCTTTCTTT.

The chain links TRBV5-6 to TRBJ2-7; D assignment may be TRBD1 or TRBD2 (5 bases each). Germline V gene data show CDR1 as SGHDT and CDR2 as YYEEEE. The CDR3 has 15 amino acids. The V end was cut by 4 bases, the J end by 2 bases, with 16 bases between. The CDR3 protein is CASSPGTAQAYEQYF. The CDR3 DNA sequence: TGTGCCAGCAGCCCAGGGACCGCGCAAGCCTACGAGCAGTACTTC.

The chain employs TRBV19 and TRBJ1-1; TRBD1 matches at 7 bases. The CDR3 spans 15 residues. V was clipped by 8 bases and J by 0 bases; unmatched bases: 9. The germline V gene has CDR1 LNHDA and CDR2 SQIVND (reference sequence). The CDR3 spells CASSSMTGLNTEAFF. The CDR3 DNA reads TGTGCCAGTTCCTCCATGACAGGGTTGAACACTGAAGCTTTCTTT.

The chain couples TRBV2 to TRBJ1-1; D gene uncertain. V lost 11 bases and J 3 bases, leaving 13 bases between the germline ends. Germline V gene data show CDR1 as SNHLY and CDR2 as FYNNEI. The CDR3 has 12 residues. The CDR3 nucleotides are TGTGCCGAAGGTAGTCCCGACACTGAAGCTTTCTTT. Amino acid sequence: CAEGSPDTEAFF. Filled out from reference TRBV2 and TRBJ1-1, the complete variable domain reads EPEVTQTPSHQVTQMGQEVILRCVPISNHLYFYWYRQILGQKVEFLVSFYNNEISEKSEIFDDQFSVERPDGSNFTLKIRSTKLEDSAMYFCAEGSPDTEAFFGQGTRLTVV.

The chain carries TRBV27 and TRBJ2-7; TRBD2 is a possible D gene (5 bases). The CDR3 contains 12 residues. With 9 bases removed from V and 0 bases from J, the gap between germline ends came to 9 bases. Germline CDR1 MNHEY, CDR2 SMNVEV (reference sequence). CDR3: CASTGSSYEQYF. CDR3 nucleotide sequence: TGTGCCAGTACGGGGAGCTCCTACGAGCAGTACTTC.

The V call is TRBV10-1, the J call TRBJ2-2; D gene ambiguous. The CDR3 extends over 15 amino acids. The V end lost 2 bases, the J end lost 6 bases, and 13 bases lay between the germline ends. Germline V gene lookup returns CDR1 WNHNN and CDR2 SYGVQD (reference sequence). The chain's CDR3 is CASSEQPQGAGELFF. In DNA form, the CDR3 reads TGCGCCAGCAGTGAGCAACCTCAAGGAGCCGGGGAGCTGTTTTTT.

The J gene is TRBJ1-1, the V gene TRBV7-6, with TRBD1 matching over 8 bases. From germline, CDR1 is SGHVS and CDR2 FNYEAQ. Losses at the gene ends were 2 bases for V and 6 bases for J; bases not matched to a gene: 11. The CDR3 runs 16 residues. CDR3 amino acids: CASSLIPGQGTPEAFF. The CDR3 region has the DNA TGTGCCAGCAGCTTAATCCCCGGACAGGGAACGCCTGAAGCTTTCTTT.

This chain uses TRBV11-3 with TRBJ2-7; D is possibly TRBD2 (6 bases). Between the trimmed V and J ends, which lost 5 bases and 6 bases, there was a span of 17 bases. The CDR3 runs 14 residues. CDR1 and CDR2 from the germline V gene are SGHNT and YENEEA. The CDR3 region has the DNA TGTGCCAGCAGCCGCGGGACTGCAGGATCCGAGCAGTACTTC. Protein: CASSRGTAGSEQYF.

CDR3 sequence (DNA): TGTGCCAGCAGCCGCACCCCGGGGGGGCTTAACTATGGCTACACCTTC. Translated, it gives CASSRTPGGLNYGYTF. The chain uses TRBV7-9 and TRBJ1-2; tentatively, D is TRBD1 (6 bases). Trimming removed 5 bases from V and 1 base from J, with 17 bases in between. In germline, CDR1 is SEHNR, CDR2 FQNEAQ (reference sequence). The CDR3 runs to 16 residues.

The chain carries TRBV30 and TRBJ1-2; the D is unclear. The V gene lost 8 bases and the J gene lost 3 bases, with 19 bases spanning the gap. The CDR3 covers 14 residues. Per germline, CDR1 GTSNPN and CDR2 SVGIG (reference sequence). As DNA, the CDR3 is TGTGCCCATATTACGGGTGGATCTTACTATGGCTACACCTTC. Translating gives CAHITGGSYYGYTF.

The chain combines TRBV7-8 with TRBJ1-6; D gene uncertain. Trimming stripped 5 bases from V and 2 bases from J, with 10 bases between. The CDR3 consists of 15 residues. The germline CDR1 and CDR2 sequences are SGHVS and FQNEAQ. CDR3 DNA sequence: TGTGCCAGCAGCCTAGAAGTGACCTATAATTCACCCCTCCACTTT. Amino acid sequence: CASSLEVTYNSPLHF.

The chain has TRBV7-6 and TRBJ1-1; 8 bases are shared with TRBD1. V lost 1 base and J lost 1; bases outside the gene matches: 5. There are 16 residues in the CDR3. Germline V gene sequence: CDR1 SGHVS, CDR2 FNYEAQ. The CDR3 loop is CASSLETGGANTEAFF. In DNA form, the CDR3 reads TGTGCCAGCAGCTTAGAAACAGGGGGGGCGAACACTGAAGCTTTCTTT.